Below, 28 T cell receptor beta chains from the same sample are listed, as sequenced in a study of technical replicates of blood from a few donors. Using immunoSEQ multiplex PCR, the repertoire was profiled, and TCRdb retains in-frame clones only, with some absent. This sample carries about 58,000 clones, approximately 94% of them seen once, and the ten largest clones take about 2.9%. Sequences were obtained from PBMCs. The receptor set was obtained from a human donor in good health. Some clones in this sample may be carry-over from other donors' samples.

The J gene is TRBJ2-5, the V gene TRBV18; 12 positions agree with TRBD1. CDR1 and CDR2 from the germline V gene are KGHSH and LQKENI. The J segment lost 5 bases and the V segment lost 3 bases, leaving 7 bases of the junction unmatched. This CDR3 region has 16 residues. The CDR3 DNA is TGTGCCAGCTCACCGGGACAGGGGGCTAATGGGGAGACCCAGTACTTC. It codes for CASSPGQGANGETQYF.

The V gene is TRBV7-2, the J gene TRBJ1-6; D unresolved. The CDR3 has 14 amino acids. Germline lookup yields CDR1 SGHTA and CDR2 FQGNSA. Deletions cut 0 bases from V and 9 bases from J, with 9 bases between. The CDR3 DNA reads TGTGCCAGCAGCTTAGCGTCGGCGGGTTCACCCCTCCACTTT. It codes for CASSLASAGSPLHF.

This sequence joins TRBV7-9 and TRBJ1-2, with D maybe TRBD1 (6 bases). The CDR3 sequence is 13 residues long. In germline, CDR1 is SEHNR, CDR2 FQNEAQ (reference sequence). V dropped 3 bases and J dropped 6 bases, with 11 bases sitting between them. The DNA for the CDR3 is TGTGCCAGCAGCTTCACAGGGTTAGATGGCTACACCTTC. Protein: CASSFTGLDGYTF.

This clone occurred once. The chain employs TRBV5-1 and TRBJ1-1; D call uncertain. This CDR3 region has 14 residues. The V gene lost 3 bases and the J gene lost 1 base, with 10 bases spanning the gap. Germline CDR1 and CDR2: SGHRS and YFSETQ. In DNA, the CDR3 is TGCGCCAGCAGCTCCGGGGTTCCGAACACTGAAGCTTTCTTT. Translated, it gives CASSSGVPNTEAFF.

This chain connects TRBV5-6 to TRBJ1-6, with 7 nucleotides matching TRBD1. With V trimmed by 0 bases and J by 8 bases, 2 bases remained unmatched. The CDR3 sequence is 14 residues long. Germline CDR1 reads SGHDT; CDR2 reads YYEEEE. CDR3 region: CASSLEGAHSPLHF. For the CDR3, the DNA is TGTGCCAGCAGCTTGGAGGGGGCTCATTCACCCCTCCACTTT.

The chain uses TRBV6-5 and TRBJ2-3; 9 bases align to TRBD2. Trimming removed 5 bases from V and 2 bases from J; junction bases left unmatched: 5. This CDR3 is built from 15 residues. CDR1 is MNHEY and CDR2 is SVGAGI in the germline V gene. The CDR3 coding sequence is TGTGCCAGCAGTCCAGCGGGGGGATTCACAGATACGCAGTATTTT. It translates to CASSPAGGFTDTQYF.

The rearrangement joins TRBV5-5 to TRBJ2-7, with TRBD2 identical over 13 bases. The CDR3 sequence is 15 residues long. V lost 7 bases, J lost 2 bases, and 6 bases stayed unmatched. Germline V lookup: CDR1 SGHKS, CDR2 YYEKEE (reference sequence). The CDR3 sequence is CASRPGLAGAYEQYF. The CDR3 nucleotides are TGTGCCAGCCGACCCGGACTAGCGGGAGCCTACGAGCAGTACTTC. The full variable domain, completed using reference TRBV5-5 and TRBJ2-7, is DAGVTQSPTHLIKTRGQQVTLRCSPISGHKSVSWYQQVLGQGPQFIFQYYEKEERGRGNFPDRFSARQFPNYSSELNVNALLLGDSALYLCASRPGLAGAYEQYFGPGTRLTVT.

V and J are TRBV27 and TRBJ1-4; D is unclear. Trimming cost V 3 bases and J 8 bases, with 10 bases left between them. Germline V lookup: CDR1 MNHEY, CDR2 SMNVEV (reference sequence). CDR3 length equals 13 residues. The CDR3 region has the DNA TGTGCCAGCAGTTTGGGTTTTAGCGAAAAACTGTTTTTT. It translates to CASSLGFSEKLFF.

The chain combines TRBV14 with TRBJ2-1; weak D call: TRBD1 (6 bases). Germline V gene data show CDR1 as SGHDN and CDR2 as FVKESK. V was trimmed by 1 base and J by 9 bases, leaving 22 bases between them. The CDR3 is 17 residues long. Here the CDR3 DNA reads TGTGCCAGCAGCCAAGCAGGTTCCCCGGAATTCAGGGGTGAGCAGTTCTTC. Its translation: CASSQAGSPEFRGEQFF.

V and J are TRBV28 and TRBJ1-6, with D unclear. V was trimmed by 6 bases and J by 7 bases, leaving 16 bases between them. This CDR3 comprises 15 residues. Germline assignment: CDR1 MDHEN and CDR2 SYDVKM. The CDR3 loop is CASSGRVTRNSPLHF. CDR3 in DNA: TGTGCCAGCAGCGGGAGGGTAACCCGGAATTCACCCCTCCACTTT.

The V call is TRBV13, the J call TRBJ1-4; D gene ambiguous. Germline V gene lookup returns CDR1 PRHDT and CDR2 FYEKMQ (reference sequence). CDR3 size: 15 residues. V dropped 5 bases and J dropped 0 bases, with 10 bases sitting between them. The CDR3 DNA is TGTGCCAGCAGCCCAGTGGCTGCAACTAATGAAAAACTGTTTTTT. Translated, it gives CASSPVAATNEKLFF.

CDR3 amino acids: CASSLRRDKSSTDTQYF. For the CDR3, the DNA is TGTGCCAGCAGCTTACGCCGGGATAAATCTAGCACAGATACGCAGTATTTT. The chain couples TRBV7-9 to TRBJ2-3; a possible D gene is TRBD2 (5 bases). Germline V lookup: CDR1 SEHNR, CDR2 FQNEAQ (reference sequence). The CDR3 is 17 residues long. Trimming cost V 2 bases and J 0 bases, with 15 bases left between them.

V is TRBV7-2 and J is TRBJ2-5, with 8 bases fitting TRBD2. V lost 1 base, J lost 3 bases, and 13 bases stayed unmatched. The CDR3 contains 18 residues. Germline CDR1 and CDR2: SGHTA and FQGNSA. Written as DNA, the CDR3 is TGTGCCAGCAGCTTAGTGGCGAGGCGCGGGGGGCAAAAAGAGACCCAGTACTTC. It translates to CASSLVARRGGQKETQYF.

This clone occurred once. This sequence joins TRBV7-2 and TRBJ2-3; D is unclear. The CDR3 has 12 amino acids. Per the germline V gene, CDR1 is SGHTA and CDR2 is FQGNSA. Trimming left V 5 bases short and J 2 bases short, with 5 bases between. The CDR3 DNA sequence: TGTGCCAGCAGCGCGTACACAGATACGCAGTATTTT. Its translation: CASSAYTDTQYF.

This chain connects TRBV5-1 to TRBJ2-1, with 7 bases identical to TRBD1. V lost 3 bases to trimming and J lost 4 bases; unmatched junction nucleotides: 1. Germline lookup yields CDR1 SGHRS and CDR2 YFSETQ. The CDR3 runs 13 residues. The CDR3 is CASSWDSYNEQFF. CDR3 coding DNA: TGCGCCAGCAGCTGGGACAGTTACAATGAGCAGTTCTTC.

The chain joins TRBV4-3 to TRBJ1-5; 12 bases match TRBD1. V trimming: 1 base; J trimming: 8 bases; junction bases outside the gene matches: 15. This CDR3 has 19 residues. CDR1 is LGHNA, CDR2 YSLEER, per germline. The CDR3 nucleotides are TGCGCCAGCAGCCAAGTACGGGGACAGGGGGCGTATAACGTCAAGCCCCAGCATTTT. Protein sequence: CASSQVRGQGAYNVKPQHF.

The chain links TRBV19 to TRBJ1-5; weak D call: TRBD1 (6 bases). V was cut by 7 bases and J by 0 bases, with 13 bases left in between. From germline, CDR1 is LNHDA and CDR2 SQIVND (reference sequence). The CDR3 runs 15 residues. The CDR3 loop reads CASIEDRYSNQPQHF. CDR3 DNA sequence: TGTGCCAGTATTGAAGACAGGTATAGCAATCAGCCCCAGCATTTT.

This clone was seen once. This chain joins TRBV4-1 and TRBJ2-3, with 8 bases that match TRBD2. The CDR3 is 15 amino acids. V trimming: 4 bases; J trimming: 2 bases; junction bases outside the gene matches: 5. In germline, CDR1 is MGHRA, CDR2 YSYEKL. The CDR3 reads CASSPGGEATDTQYF. The CDR3 coding sequence is TGCGCCAGCAGCCCCGGGGGGGAGGCCACAGATACGCAGTATTTT.

The gene calls are TRBV7-9 and TRBJ1-1; weak D call: TRBD1 (5 bases). Germline values: CDR1 SEHNR, CDR2 FQNEAQ (reference sequence). The CDR3 is 15 amino acids. Trimming took 4 bases from V and 5 from J, leaving 17 bases between them. CDR3 residues: CASSYIVGRGTEAFF. The CDR3 DNA reads TGTGCCAGCAGCTACATTGTCGGGCGGGGGACTGAAGCTTTCTTT.

The chain couples TRBV13 to TRBJ2-3; TRBD1 matches 9 bases. J gave up 6 bases and V 8 bases, and 15 bases lay outside the gene matches. This CDR3 is 16 amino acids long. Per the germline V gene, CDR1 is PRHDT and CDR2 is FYEKMQ (reference sequence). CDR3 DNA sequence: TGTGCCAGCGTTTCCAACACAGGGGGCAATCGGGATACGCAGTATTTT. This translates into CASVSNTGGNRDTQYF.

This chain links TRBV7-4 with TRBJ2-2, with 8 bases lining up with TRBD2. Trimming at V came to 5 bases and at J to 5 bases, leaving 10 bases not matched to a gene. The germline CDR1 and CDR2 sequences are SGHVT and SQSDAQ. This CDR3 comprises 16 residues. CDR3 nucleotide sequence: TGTGCCAGCAGCCCGCGGGAGGCCCTGTTTACCGGGGAGCTGTTTTTT. It is translated as CASSPREALFTGELFF.

The rearrangement joins TRBV21-1 to TRBJ1-2; TRBD1 is taken as the D call from the table, unchecked against the DNA. TRBV21-1 is a listed pseudogene. CDR3 length: 17 amino acids. CDR3 protein: CASSRDRGTGSGYGYTF. CDR3 bases: TGTGCCAGCAGCAGGGACAGGGGGACCGGCTCGGGCTATGGCTACACCTTC.

This chain links TRBV4-1 with TRBJ2-7; 14 nucleotides line up with TRBD2. J was trimmed by 0 bases and V by 2 bases; bases with no gene match: 9. CDR3 size: 19 residues. The germline gives CDR1 MGHRA, CDR2 YSYEKL. The CDR3 nucleotides are TGCGCCAGCAGCCAAAGGGTGAAGGGACTAGCGGGGGTCTCCTACGAGCAGTACTTC. Residues: CASSQRVKGLAGVSYEQYF.

This clone was observed a few times. The rearrangement uses TRBV5-1 and TRBJ1-1; possible D gene TRBD1, 5 bases. From germline, CDR1 is SGHRS and CDR2 YFSETQ. The CDR3 extends over 17 amino acids. V gave up 1 base and J gave up 0 bases, with 16 bases separating them. In DNA, the CDR3 is TGCGCCAGCAGCTTGTTGGCGGGACGTAGCATGAACACTGAAGCTTTCTTT. Protein product: CASSLLAGRSMNTEAFF.

The V gene is TRBV30, the J gene TRBJ2-6; D gene uncertain. V was shortened by 7 bases and J by 1 base, with 8 bases between the two germline ends. Germline V gene data show CDR1 as GTSNPN and CDR2 as SVGIG (reference sequence). This CDR3 region has 13 residues. Here the CDR3 DNA reads TGTGCCTTTGATAGATCTGGGGCCAACGTCCTGACTTTC. Translated, it gives CAFDRSGANVLTF. The variable domain in full, with the rest retrieved from reference TRBV30 and TRBJ2-6, is SQTIHQWPATLVQPVGSPLSLECTVEGTSNPNLYWYRQAAGRGLQLLFYSVGIGQISSEVPQNLSASRPQDRQFILSSKKLLLSDSGFYLCAFDRSGANVLTFGAGSRLTVL.

CDR3 loop: CASRLTVNTEAFF. The CDR3 region has the DNA TGTGCCAGCCGGTTAACAGTGAACACTGAAGCTTTCTTT. The chain couples TRBV6-1 to TRBJ1-1; D is uncertain. Germline V lookup: CDR1 MNHNS, CDR2 SASEGT. The CDR3 sequence is 13 residues long. The germline V and J ends were trimmed by 8 bases and 0 bases, with 10 bases remaining between them.

This chain links TRBV19 with TRBJ1-6; 9 bases fit TRBD1. Per the germline V gene, CDR1 is LNHDA and CDR2 is SQIVND (reference sequence). The CDR3 has 18 amino acids. Trimming at V came to 5 bases and at J to 0 bases, leaving 8 bases not matched to a gene. CDR3 in DNA: TGTGCCAGTAGTGACGGGACAGGGAAGAGCTCCTATAATTCACCCCTCCACTTT. Translation gives CASSDGTGKSSYNSPLHF. Full variable domain (outside the CDR3, taken from reference TRBV19 and TRBJ1-6): DGGITQSPKYLFRKEGQNVTLSCEQNLNHDAMYWYRQDPGQGLRLIYYSQIVNDFQKGDIAEGYSVSREKKESFPLTVTSAQKNPTAFYLCASSDGTGKSSYNSPLHFGNGTRLTVT.

The chain combines TRBV6-5 with TRBJ2-3; 9 bases map to TRBD2. Germline trimming cut 2 bases from V and 4 bases from J; bases unmatched to any gene: 4. Germline CDR1 and CDR2: MNHEY and SVGAGI. This CDR3 is 15 amino acids long. CDR3 region: CASSYKGGRADTQYF. The CDR3 DNA sequence: TGTGCCAGCAGTTACAAGGGCGGGAGGGCAGATACGCAGTATTTT.